The rows below give T cell receptor beta chains drawn from one sample of a study of beta chain features in type 1 diabetes. Here immunoSEQ multiplex PCR was the method, and the copy in TCRdb shows in-frame clones only, minus some. Among hundreds of thousands of clones, roughly 13% were seen once, and the ten largest hold 0.02% to 0.025%. The sequenced material came from naive CD4+ T cells from blood. These TCRs come from a man aged 18-30 years with type 1 diabetes. CDR3s include the opening cysteine and the closing phenylalanine or tryptophan. Each record gives: CDR3 protein, CDR3 DNA, clone size, J gene, V gene, D gene. D genes are given only for firm matches. Rows give clone size only sometimes, using once, few, many, or a class for an expanded clone.

CASSQGWGNSPLHF | TGTGCCAGCAGCCAGGGGTGGGGGAATTCACCCCTCCACTTT | - | TRBJ1-6 | TRBV14 | -
CASSLNYNEQFF | TGCGCCAGCAGCTTGAATTACAATGAGCAGTTCTTC | - | TRBJ2-1 | TRBV5-1 | -
CARGQGERHTEAFF | TGTGCCAGAGGACAGGGTGAGAGGCACACTGAAGCTTTCTTT | - | TRBJ1-1 | TRBV6-4 | TRBD1
CASSVDRGGTGELFF | TGTGCCAGCAGCGTAGATCGGGGCGGCACCGGGGAGCTGTTTTTT | few | TRBJ2-2 | TRBV9 | -
CASGGFTEKLFF | TGTGCCTCCGGCGGGTTCACTGAAAAACTGTTTTTT | once | TRBJ1-4 | TRBV30 | -
CASRSQNYGYTF | TGTGCCAGCAGGTCCCAGAACTATGGCTACACCTTC | - | TRBJ1-2 | TRBV2 | -
CASSPAGGYNEQFF | TGTGCCAGCTCACCCGCCGGGGGTTACAATGAGCAGTTCTTC | - | TRBJ2-1 | TRBV18 | -
CASSPLVGGEQYF | TGTGCCAGCAGCCCCTTGGTCGGGGGCGAGCAGTACTTC | - | TRBJ2-7 | TRBV7-3 | -
CASSPPSTETQYF | TGTGCCAGCTCACCACCAAGTACAGAGACCCAGTACTTC | few | TRBJ2-5 | TRBV18 | -
CSVGVPGEQYF | TGCAGCGTTGGGGTACCTGGGGAGCAGTACTTC | few | TRBJ2-7 | TRBV29-1 | -
CAWSVRGPTYGYTF | TGTGCCTGGAGTGTACGGGGACCGACCTATGGCTACACCTTC | - | TRBJ1-2 | TRBV30 | -
CASGPGQGDWNTEAFF | TGTGCTAGTGGTCCAGGACAGGGGGATTGGAACACTGAAGCTTTCTTT | - | TRBJ1-1 | TRBV12-5 | TRBD1
CASSLAGTEAFF | TGTGCCAGCAGCTTAGCAGGGACTGAAGCTTTCTTT | - | TRBJ1-1 | TRBV7-9 | -
CASGWVQVEGRTTGELFF | TGTGCTAGTGGTTGGGTCCAAGTGGAGGGTAGGACCACCGGGGAGCTGTTTTTT | few | TRBJ2-2 | TRBV12-5 | -
CASTRTGTYEQYF | TGTGCCAGCACCAGGACGGGTACCTACGAGCAGTACTTC | few | TRBJ2-7 | TRBV25-1 | -
CASSLTGQGVYEQYF | TGCGCCAGCAGCTTGACTGGACAGGGCGTCTACGAGCAGTACTTC | few | TRBJ2-7 | TRBV5-1 | TRBD1
CASSQDSGPVGNTIYF | TGCGCCAGCAGCCAAGACTCCGGCCCGGTTGGAAACACCATATATTTT | few | TRBJ1-3 | TRBV4-1 | -
CAWLGLAGGQDTQYF | TGTGCCTGGTTGGGACTAGCGGGGGGGCAAGATACGCAGTATTTT | few | TRBJ2-3 | TRBV30 | TRBD2
CSVEDLTGGEKSNQPQHF | TGCAGCGTTGAAGATTTGACAGGGGGCGAGAAAAGCAATCAGCCCCAGCATTTT | - | TRBJ1-5 | TRBV29-1 | TRBD1
CAWSRTKYYEQYF | TGTGCCTGGAGTAGGACAAAATACTACGAGCAGTACTTC | few | TRBJ2-7 | TRBV30 | -
CASSLAQRNTEAFF | TGTGCCAGCAGCTTAGCTCAGAGGAACACTGAAGCTTTCTTT | - | TRBJ1-1 | TRBV13 | -
CASRLPGQGPGELFF | TGCGCCAGCAGATTACCGGGACAGGGTCCCGGGGAGCTGTTTTTT | few | TRBJ2-2 | TRBV4-1 | TRBD1
CASSSWELEAFF | TGTGCCAGCAGCTCCTGGGAATTAGAAGCTTTCTTT | - | TRBJ1-1 | TRBV11-2 | -
CAWSVGTGGGQPQHF | TGTGCCTGGAGTGTGGGGACAGGGGGAGGTCAGCCCCAGCATTTT | few | TRBJ1-5 | TRBV30 | TRBD1
CASSYPRGNEQFF | TGTGCCAGCAGTTACCCGAGGGGTAATGAGCAGTTCTTC | - | TRBJ2-1 | TRBV6-6 | -
CAILDRGTVGDEQFF | TGTGCCATCTTAGACAGGGGAACGGTCGGCGATGAGCAGTTCTTC | few | TRBJ2-1 | TRBV10-3 | TRBD1
CASSSSPLQDQEFF | TGTGCCAGCAGTTCTTCCCCACTTCAGGATCAGGAGTTCTTC | - | TRBJ2-1 | TRBV28 | -
CASSMGQGGTEAFF | TGTGCCAGCAGCATGGGACAGGGAGGCACTGAAGCTTTCTTT | - | TRBJ1-1 | TRBV7-9 | TRBD1
CASSSITGHYEQYF | TGTGCCAGCAGCTCGATAACAGGGCACTACGAGCAGTACTTC | - | TRBJ2-7 | TRBV5-4 | -
CASSYPNMNTEAFF | TGTGCCAGCAGTTACCCGAACATGAACACTGAAGCTTTCTTT | - | TRBJ1-1 | TRBV6-6 | -
CACRTSTHNEQFF | TGTGCCTGCCGGACTAGTACCCACAATGAGCAGTTCTTC | few | TRBJ2-1 | TRBV30 | TRBD2
CASSEYEPYNSPLHF | TGTGCCAGCAGTGAATATGAACCATATAATTCACCCCTCCACTTT | - | TRBJ1-6 | TRBV25-1 | -
CASSIPTGSDGYTF | TGCGCCAGCAGCATACCGACAGGGTCGGATGGCTACACCTTC | few | TRBJ1-2 | TRBV5-1 | TRBD1
CSARWAGELFF | TGCAGTGCTAGGTGGGCCGGGGAGCTGTTTTTT | few | TRBJ2-2 | TRBV20-1 | -
CASSYPPANEGKLFF | TGTGCCAGCAGCTATCCGCCAGCTAATGAGGGGAAACTGTTTTTT | - | TRBJ1-4 | TRBV7-9 | -
CASSKGGTNEQFF | TGTGCCAGCAGCAAAGGGGGTACCAATGAGCAGTTCTTC | few | TRBJ2-1 | TRBV21-1 | -
CAWTRTGADTGELFF | TGTGCCTGGACCCGGACAGGGGCCGACACCGGGGAGCTGTTTTTT | - | TRBJ2-2 | TRBV30 | TRBD1
CASSVTWSSGLNTEAFF | TGTGCCAGCAGCGTAACTTGGTCATCTGGACTGAACACTGAAGCTTTCTTT | - | TRBJ1-1 | TRBV9 | -
CASSKGEATQETQYF | TGTGCCAGTAGTAAGGGGGAGGCTACTCAAGAGACCCAGTACTTC | few | TRBJ2-5 | TRBV19 | -
CSAEGQPNTEAFF | TGCAGCGCCGAGGGACAGCCAAACACTGAAGCTTTCTTT | few | TRBJ1-1 | TRBV29-1 | TRBD1
CASSSIWTGTEAFF | TGTGCCAGTAGTTCTATCTGGACGGGCACTGAAGCTTTCTTT | few | TRBJ1-1 | TRBV19 | -
CASRLGLNTGELFF | TGTGCCAGCAGGCTAGGTCTGAACACCGGGGAGCTGTTTTTT | few | TRBJ2-2 | TRBV6-5 | -
CASSVPGSYGYTF | TGTGCCAGCAGTGTTCCGGGATCCTATGGCTACACCTTC | - | TRBJ1-2 | TRBV6-1 | -
CASSVVGRSTDTQYF | TGTGCCAGCAGCGTAGTTGGGAGGAGCACAGATACGCAGTATTTT | - | TRBJ2-3 | TRBV9 | -
CASSRQSAGEKLFF | TGTGCCAGCAGCCGTCAGTCGGCTGGCGAAAAACTGTTTTTT | - | TRBJ1-4 | TRBV7-2 | -